In its sample, the clone carrying this T cell receptor (beta chain) was seen many times. Each CDR3 protein is one row after TCRdb ran MiXCR on the 5' RACE reads. The sample carries roughly 690,000 distinct CDR3 sequences, around 21% recorded once. This record comes from a study of identical twins. The CDR3 spans 13 residues. The germline gives CDR1 MGHDK, CDR2 SYGVNS. V lost 2 bases to trimming and J lost 6 bases, with 10 bases between them. Separately, the same data were catalogued under a study of T cells expressing NK-cell markers.

The source is a woman aged 18-35 years in good health. The chain combines TRBV25-1 with TRBJ1-2, with unresolved D. The sequenced sample consisted of PBMCs. The CDR3 spells CASSEGWWDGYTF. The CDR3 DNA follows: TGTGCCAGCAGTGAAGGTTGGTGGGATGGCTACACCTTC.